This TCR beta chain was identified during a study of T cell repertoires in cytomegalovirus infection. Study details: Recently described HLA-C-restricted plus well-studied HLA-B-restricted CMV epitopes were used. Evidence of both CMV infection and a matching HLA type came from public TCR beta signatures. Study-wide points: Adding up the frequency of public TCR beta families identified people who carried CMV plus the relevant HLA.

In this sample, this clonotype turned up a few times. No antigen is known for it. TCRdb redid the calling of the reads with MiXCR, one entry per CDR3 protein. The sample lists around 71,000 distinct CDR3 sequences; 20% to 25% were seen once. This clonotype was sampled from a human donor in good health (CMV status not recorded). Some clones in this sample may be carry-over from other donors' samples. The material sequenced was CD8+ T cells from cultured PBMCs, taken from culture after CMV antigen stimulation.

The CDR3 region is CASSYSTGASSYNEQFF. The CDR3, as DNA: TGTGCCAGCAGTTACTCGACAGGGGCCAGCTCCTACAATGAGCAGTTCTTC. The chain carries TRBV6-6 and TRBJ2-1, with TRBD1 identical over 8 bases. Looked up from germline, CDR1 is MNHNY and CDR2 is SVGAGI (reference sequence). The V and J ends lost 0 bases and 0 bases, in that order; junction bases with no gene match: 4. The CDR3 totals 17 residues.